This TCR beta chain is drawn from a study of T cell responses to AZD1222 COVID-19 vaccine. General observations from the study: Seropositivity was recorded at baseline in only 5 or 6 AZD1222 recipients. Dominant at 160-218 and 743-854, vaccine-associated CD4 TCRs also spanned spike.

V lost 3 bases and J lost 8; bases outside the gene matches: 4. The CDR3 extends over 13 amino acids. Germline V lookup: CDR1 SGHAT, CDR2 FQNNGV. A remark on this clone: The antigen remains unidentified.

Using immunoSEQ multiplex PCR, the repertoire was profiled, and TCRdb retains in-frame clones only, with some absent. The table has approximately 150,000 clones, around 84% seen once. V is TRBV11-2 and J is TRBJ1-1; 9 bases align to TRBD1. This sample comprised peripheral blood, obtained 28 days after the second AZD1222 dose. The TCR originated in an adult who received the AZD1222 COVID-19 vaccine. The CDR3 DNA follows: TGTGCCAGCAGCTTCTCACAGGGGGCCGAAGCTTTCTTT. It is translated as CASSFSQGAEAFF.